The sequence of this TCR beta chain was determined in a study of T cell clusters in autoimmune cytopenias. To note about this clonotype: Its antigen is unidentified.

The germline V gene has CDR1 SGHAT and CDR2 FQNNGV. The CDR3 spans 13 residues. TRB was amplified by touch-down multiplex PCR, primer pools A and B combined. After re-calling the multiplex PCR reads, TCRdb lists one entry per CDR3 protein, DNA absent. The sample holds 3,000 to 3,500 distinct CDR3 sequences. Findings and limits, study-wide: Physiological T cell clusters of healthy donors were apparently absent in primary autoimmune cytopenia patients. No experiment has yet validated the function of the T cell clusters defined in silico. Comparing secondary cytopenia with chronic lymphocytic leukemia showed no cluster-lack signature, apparently masked by lymphoma repertoire. Exclusive TRB clusters were about 2.8-fold more numerous in healthy donors than in active autoimmune hepatitis.

Some 40,000 genome equivalents of blood DNA were amplified for TRB. Sequencing was performed on peripheral blood. The receptor was derived from a human donor with an autoimmune cytopenia or autoimmune hepatitis (not recorded which). The rearrangement links TRBV11-2 to TRBJ1-1; TCRdb reports TRBD1, a call that lacks DNA to check it against. The CDR3 protein is CASSLGGHTEAFF.